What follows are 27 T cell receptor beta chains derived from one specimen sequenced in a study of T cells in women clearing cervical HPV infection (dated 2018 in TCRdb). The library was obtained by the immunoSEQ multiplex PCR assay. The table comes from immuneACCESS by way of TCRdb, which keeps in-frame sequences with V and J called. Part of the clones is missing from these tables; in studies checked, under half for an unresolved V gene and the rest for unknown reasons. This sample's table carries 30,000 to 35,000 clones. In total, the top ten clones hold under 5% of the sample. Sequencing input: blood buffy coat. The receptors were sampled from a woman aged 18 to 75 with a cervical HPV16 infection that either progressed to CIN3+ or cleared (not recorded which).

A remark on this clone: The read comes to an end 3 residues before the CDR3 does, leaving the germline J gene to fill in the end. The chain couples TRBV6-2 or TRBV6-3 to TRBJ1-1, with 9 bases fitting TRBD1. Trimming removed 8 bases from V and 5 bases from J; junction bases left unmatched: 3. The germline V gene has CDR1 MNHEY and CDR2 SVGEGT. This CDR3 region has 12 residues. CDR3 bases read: TGTGCCAGCGGGGACAGGGAGACTGAA. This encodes CASGDRETE. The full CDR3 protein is CASGDRETEAFF.

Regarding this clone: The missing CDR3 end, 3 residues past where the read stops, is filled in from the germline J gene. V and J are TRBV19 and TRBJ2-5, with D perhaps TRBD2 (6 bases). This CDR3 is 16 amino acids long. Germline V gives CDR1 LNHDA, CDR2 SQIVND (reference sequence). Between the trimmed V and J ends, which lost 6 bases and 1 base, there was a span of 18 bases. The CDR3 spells CASSLGFSGSQETQYF. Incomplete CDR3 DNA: TGTGCCAGTAGCCTGGGGTTTAGCGGTTCCCAAGAGACC.

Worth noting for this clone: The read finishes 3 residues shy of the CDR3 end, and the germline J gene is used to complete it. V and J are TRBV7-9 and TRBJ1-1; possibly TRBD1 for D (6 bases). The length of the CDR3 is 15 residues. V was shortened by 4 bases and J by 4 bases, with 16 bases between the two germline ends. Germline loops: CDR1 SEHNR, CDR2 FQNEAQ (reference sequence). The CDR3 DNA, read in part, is TGTGCCAGCAGCTCCCGGGACACCCTCTCCACTGAA. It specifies CASSSRDTLSTE. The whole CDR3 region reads CASSSRDTLSTEAFF.

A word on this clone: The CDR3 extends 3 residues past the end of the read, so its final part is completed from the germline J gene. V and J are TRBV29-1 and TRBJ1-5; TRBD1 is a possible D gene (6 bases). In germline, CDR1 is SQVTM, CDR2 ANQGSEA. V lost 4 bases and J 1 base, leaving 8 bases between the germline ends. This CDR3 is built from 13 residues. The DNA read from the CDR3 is TGCAGCGTTGGGACAGAGAGCAATCAGCCC. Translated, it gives CSVGTESNQP. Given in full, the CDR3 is CSVGTESNQPQHF.

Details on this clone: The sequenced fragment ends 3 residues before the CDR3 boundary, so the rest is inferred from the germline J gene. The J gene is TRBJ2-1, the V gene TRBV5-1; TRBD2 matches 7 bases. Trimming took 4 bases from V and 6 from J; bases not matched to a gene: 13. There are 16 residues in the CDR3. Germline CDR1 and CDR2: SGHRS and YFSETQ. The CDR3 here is CASSPYGAGDPNEQFF. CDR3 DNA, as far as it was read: TGCGCCAGCAGCCCCTATGGGGCGGGGGATCCCAATGAG.

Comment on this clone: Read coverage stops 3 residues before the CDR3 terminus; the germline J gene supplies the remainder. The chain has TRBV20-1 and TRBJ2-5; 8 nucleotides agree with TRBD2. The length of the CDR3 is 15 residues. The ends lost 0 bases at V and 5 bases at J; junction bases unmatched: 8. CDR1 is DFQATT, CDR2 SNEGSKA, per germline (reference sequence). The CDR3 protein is CSARDESGSGETQYF. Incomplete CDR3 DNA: TGCAGTGCTAGAGATGAAAGCGGGAGTGGCGAGACC.

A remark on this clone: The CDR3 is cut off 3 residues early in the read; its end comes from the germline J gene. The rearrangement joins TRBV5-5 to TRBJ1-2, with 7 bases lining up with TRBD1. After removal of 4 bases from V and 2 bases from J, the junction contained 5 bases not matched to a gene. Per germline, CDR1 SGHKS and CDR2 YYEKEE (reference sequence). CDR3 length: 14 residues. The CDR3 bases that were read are TGTGCCAGCAGCCGACTACAGGGGAACTATGGC. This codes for CASSRLQGNYG. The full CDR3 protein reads CASSRLQGNYGYTF.

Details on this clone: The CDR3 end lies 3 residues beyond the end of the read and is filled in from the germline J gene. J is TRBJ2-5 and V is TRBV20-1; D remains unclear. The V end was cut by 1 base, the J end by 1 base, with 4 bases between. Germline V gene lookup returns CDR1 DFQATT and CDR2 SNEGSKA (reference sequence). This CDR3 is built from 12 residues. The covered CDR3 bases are TGCAGTGCTAGAGCGGGCCAAGAGACC. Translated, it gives CSARAGQET. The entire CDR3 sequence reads CSARAGQETQYF.

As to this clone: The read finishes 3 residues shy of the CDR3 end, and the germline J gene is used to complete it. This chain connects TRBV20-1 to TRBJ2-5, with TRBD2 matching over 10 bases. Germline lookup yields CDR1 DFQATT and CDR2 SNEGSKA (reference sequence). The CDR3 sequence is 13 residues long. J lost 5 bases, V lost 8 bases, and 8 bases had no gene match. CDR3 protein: CSLASGGTETQYF. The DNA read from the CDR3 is TGCAGTCTGGCTAGCGGGGGAACGGAGACC.

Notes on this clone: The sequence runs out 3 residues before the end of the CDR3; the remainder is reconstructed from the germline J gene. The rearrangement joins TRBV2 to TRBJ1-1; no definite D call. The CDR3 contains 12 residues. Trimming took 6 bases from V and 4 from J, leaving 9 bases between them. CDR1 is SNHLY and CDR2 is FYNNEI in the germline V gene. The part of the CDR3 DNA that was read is TGTGCCAGCAGCGTTTCGGGCACTGAA. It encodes CASSVSGTE. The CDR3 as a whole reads CASSVSGTEAFF.

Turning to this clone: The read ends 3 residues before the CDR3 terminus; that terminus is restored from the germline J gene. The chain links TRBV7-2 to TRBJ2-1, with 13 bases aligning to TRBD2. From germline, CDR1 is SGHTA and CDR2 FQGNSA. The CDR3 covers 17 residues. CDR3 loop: CASRLATSGRIPNEQFF. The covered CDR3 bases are TGTGCAAGTCGCTTAGCGACTAGCGGGAGGATACCCAATGAG.

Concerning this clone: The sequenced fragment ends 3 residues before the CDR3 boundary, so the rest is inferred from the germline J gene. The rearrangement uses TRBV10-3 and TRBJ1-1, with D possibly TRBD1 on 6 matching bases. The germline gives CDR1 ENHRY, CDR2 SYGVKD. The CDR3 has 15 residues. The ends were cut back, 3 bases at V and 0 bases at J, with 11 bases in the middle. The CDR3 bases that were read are TGTGCCATCAGTGATAGGAGGGACATGAACACTGAA. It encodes CAISDRRDMNTE. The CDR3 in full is CAISDRRDMNTEAFF.

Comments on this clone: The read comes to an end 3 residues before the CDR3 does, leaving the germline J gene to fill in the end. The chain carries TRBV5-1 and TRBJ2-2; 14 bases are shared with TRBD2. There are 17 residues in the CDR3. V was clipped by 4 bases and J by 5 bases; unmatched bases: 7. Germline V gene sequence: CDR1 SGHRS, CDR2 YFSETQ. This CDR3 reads CASSLTSGGAPTGELFF. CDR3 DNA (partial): TGCGCCAGCAGCCTGACTAGCGGGGGGGCCCCGACCGGGGAG.

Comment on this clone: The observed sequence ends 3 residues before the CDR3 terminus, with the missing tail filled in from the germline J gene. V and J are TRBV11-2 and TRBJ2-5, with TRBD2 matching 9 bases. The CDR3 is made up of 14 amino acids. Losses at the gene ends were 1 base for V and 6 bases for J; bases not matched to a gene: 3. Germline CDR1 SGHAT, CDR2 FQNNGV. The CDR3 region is CASSLVGLAKTQYF. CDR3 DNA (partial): TGTGCCAGCAGCTTAGTGGGACTAGCAAAGACC. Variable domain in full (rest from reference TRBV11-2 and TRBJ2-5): EAGVAQSPRYKIIEKRQSVAFWCNPISGHATLYWYQQILGQGPKLLIQFQNNGVVDDSQLPKDRFSAERLKGVDSTLKIQPAKLEDSAVYLCASSLVGLAKTQYFGPGTRLLVL.

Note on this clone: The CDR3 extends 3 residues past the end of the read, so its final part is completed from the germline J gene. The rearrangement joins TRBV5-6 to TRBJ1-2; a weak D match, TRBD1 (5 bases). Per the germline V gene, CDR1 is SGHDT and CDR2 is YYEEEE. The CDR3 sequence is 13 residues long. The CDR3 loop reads CASSTGTPRGYTF. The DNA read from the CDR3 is TGTGCCAGCAGCACCGGGACTCCGAGGGGC.

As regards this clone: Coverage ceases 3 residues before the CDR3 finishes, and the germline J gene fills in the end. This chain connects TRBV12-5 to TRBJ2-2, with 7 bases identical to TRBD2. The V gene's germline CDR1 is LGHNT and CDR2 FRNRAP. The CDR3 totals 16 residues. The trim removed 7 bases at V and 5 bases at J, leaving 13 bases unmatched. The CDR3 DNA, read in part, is TGTGCTAGTGCTTCTCGTCCGGGGGGAAGGACCGGGGAG. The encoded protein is CASASRPGGRTGE. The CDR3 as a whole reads CASASRPGGRTGELFF.

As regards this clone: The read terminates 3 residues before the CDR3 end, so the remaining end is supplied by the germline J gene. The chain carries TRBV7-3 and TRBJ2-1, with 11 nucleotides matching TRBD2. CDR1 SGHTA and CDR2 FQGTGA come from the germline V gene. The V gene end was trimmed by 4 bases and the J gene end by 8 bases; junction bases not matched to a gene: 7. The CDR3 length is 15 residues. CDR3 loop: CASSSLAGGRDEQFF. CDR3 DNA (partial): TGTGCCAGCAGCTCGTTAGCGGGGGGGCGGGATGAG.

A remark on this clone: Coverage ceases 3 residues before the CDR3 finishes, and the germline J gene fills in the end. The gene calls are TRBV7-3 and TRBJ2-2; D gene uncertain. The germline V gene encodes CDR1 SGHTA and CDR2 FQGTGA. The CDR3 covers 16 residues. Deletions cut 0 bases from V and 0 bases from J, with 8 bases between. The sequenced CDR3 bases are TGTGCCAGCAGCTTAACTTCTGCGGCGAACACCGGGGAG. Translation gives CASSLTSAANTGE. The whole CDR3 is CASSLTSAANTGELFF.

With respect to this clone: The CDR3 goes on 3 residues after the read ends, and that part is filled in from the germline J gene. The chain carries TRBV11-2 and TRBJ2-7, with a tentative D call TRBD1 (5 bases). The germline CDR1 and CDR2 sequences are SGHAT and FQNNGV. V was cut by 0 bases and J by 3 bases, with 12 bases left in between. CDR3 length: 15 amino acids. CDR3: CASSLDGADLYEQYF. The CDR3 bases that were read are TGTGCCAGCAGCTTAGATGGGGCCGATCTCTACGAG.

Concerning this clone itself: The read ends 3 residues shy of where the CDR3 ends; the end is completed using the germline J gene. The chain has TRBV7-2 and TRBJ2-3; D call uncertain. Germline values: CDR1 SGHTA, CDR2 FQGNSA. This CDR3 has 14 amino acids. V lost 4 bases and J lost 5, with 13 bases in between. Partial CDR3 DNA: TGTGCCAGCAGCTCCCAAAGTACTGAAGATACG. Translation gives CASSSQSTEDT. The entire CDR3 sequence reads CASSSQSTEDTQYF.

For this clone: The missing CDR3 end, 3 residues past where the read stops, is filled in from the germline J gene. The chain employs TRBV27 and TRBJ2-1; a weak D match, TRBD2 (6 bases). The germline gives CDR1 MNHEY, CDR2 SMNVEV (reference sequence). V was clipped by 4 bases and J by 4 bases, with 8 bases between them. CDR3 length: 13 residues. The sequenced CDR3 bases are TGTGCCAGCAGTTCGGGGACTTACAATGAG. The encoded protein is CASSSGTYNE. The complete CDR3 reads CASSSGTYNEQFF.

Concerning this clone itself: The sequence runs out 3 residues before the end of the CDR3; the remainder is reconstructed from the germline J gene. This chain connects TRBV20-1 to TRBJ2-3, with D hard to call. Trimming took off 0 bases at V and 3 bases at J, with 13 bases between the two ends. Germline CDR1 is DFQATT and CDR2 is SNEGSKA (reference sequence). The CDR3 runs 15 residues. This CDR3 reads CSARDEESATDTQYF. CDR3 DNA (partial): TGCAGTGCTAGAGACGAGGAGAGCGCGACAGATACG.

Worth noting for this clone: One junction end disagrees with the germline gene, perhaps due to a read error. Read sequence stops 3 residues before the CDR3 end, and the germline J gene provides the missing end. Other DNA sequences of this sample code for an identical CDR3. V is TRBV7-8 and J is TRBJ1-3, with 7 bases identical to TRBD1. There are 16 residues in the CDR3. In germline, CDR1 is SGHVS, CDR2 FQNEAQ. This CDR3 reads CASSSDRGQTGNTIYF. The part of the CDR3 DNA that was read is TGTGCCAGCAGCTCGGACCGGGGACAGACTGGAAACACA.

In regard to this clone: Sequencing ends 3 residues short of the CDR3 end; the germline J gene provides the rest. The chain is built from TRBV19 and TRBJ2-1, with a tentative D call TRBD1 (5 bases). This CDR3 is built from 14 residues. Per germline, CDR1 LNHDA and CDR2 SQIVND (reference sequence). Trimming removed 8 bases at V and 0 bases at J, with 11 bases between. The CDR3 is CASGKGISYNEQFF. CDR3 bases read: TGTGCCAGTGGAAAGGGGATCTCCTACAATGAG.

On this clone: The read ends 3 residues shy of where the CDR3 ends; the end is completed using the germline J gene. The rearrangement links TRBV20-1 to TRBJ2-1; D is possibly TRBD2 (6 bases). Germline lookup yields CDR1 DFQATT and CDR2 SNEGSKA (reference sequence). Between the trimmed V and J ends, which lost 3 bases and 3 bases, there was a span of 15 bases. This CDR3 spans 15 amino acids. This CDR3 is CSASPGLLDYNEQFF. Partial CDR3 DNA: TGCAGTGCTAGTCCGGGACTTTTGGACTACAATGAG.

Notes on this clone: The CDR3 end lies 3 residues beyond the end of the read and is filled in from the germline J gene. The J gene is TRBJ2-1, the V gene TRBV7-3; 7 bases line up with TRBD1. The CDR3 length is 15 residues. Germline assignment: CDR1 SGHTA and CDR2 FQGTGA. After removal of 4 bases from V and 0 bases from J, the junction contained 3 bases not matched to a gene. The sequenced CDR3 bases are TGTGCCAGCAGCTCACAGGGGCACTCCTACAATGAG. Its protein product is CASSSQGHSYNE. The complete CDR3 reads CASSSQGHSYNEQFF.

CDR3 bases read: TGTGCCAGCAGCATCAAAATCGGGGCAGGGGGGCACGAG. Encoded protein: CASSIKIGAGGHE. Given in full, the CDR3 is CASSIKIGAGGHEQYF. This sequence joins TRBV5-4 and TRBJ2-7, with D possibly being TRBD1 (7 bases). The observed sequence ends 3 residues before the CDR3 terminus, with the missing tail filled in from the germline J gene. V shed 4 bases and J shed 5 bases, with 22 bases lying between them. The CDR3 is made up of 16 amino acids. The germline V gene encodes CDR1 SGHNT and CDR2 YYREEE (reference sequence). The variable domain in full, completed from reference TRBV5-4 and TRBJ2-7, reads ETGVTQSPTHLIKTRGQQVTLRCSSQSGHNTVSWYQQALGQGPQFIFQYYREEENGRGNFPPRFSGLQFPNYSSELNVNALELDDSALYLCASSIKIGAGGHEQYFGPGTRLTVT.